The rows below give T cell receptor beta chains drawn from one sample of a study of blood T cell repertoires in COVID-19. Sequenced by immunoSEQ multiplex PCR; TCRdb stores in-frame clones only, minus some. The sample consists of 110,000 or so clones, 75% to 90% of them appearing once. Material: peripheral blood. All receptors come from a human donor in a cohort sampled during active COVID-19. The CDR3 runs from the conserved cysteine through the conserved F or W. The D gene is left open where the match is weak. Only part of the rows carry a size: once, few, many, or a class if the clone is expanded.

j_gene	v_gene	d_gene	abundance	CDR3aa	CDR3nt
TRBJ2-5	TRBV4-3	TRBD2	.	CASSQDLRLAEETQYF	TGCGCCAGCAGCCAAGATCTAAGGCTAGCGGAAGAGACCCAGTACTTC
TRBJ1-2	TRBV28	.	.	CASRRAGVGYTF	TGTGCCAGCAGGAGGGCAGGAGTAGGCTACACCTTC
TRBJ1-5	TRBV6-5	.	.	CASTDSYSNQPQHF	TGTGCCAGCACCGACAGTTATAGCAATCAGCCCCAGCATTTT
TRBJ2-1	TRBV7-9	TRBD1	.	CASNRRDRDYNEQFF	TGTGCCAGCAACCGACGGGACAGGGACTACAATGAGCAGTTCTTC
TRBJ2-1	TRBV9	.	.	CASSLSRDEQFF	TGTGCCAGCAGCTTGAGCCGGGATGAGCAGTTCTTC
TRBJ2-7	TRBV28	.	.	CASSFSGGRQYF	TGTGCCAGCAGTTTCTCGGGGGGCCGGCAGTACTTC
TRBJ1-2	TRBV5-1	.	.	CASRGEGPNYGYTF	TGCGCCAGCAGGGGGGAGGGCCCCAACTATGGCTACACCTTC
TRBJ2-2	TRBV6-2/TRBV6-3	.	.	CASSYISPPGDGELFF	TGTGCCAGCAGTTATATATCACCCCCCGGGGACGGGGAGCTGTTTTTT
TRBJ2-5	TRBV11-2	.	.	CASSSRQQETQYF	TGTGCCAGCAGCAGCCGACAGCAAGAGACCCAGTACTTC
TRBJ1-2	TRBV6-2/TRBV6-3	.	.	CASSYVRGSGYTF	TGTGCCAGCAGTTACGTTCGGGGATCTGGCTACACCTTC
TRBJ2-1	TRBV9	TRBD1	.	CASSVGGTGSNEQFF	TGTGCCAGCAGCGTAGGGGGGACAGGGTCCAATGAGCAGTTCTTC
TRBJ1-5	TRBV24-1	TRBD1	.	CATGDSLANQQHF	TGTGCCACCGGGGACAGCCTTGCAAATCAGCAGCATTTT
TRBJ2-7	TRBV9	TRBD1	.	CASSPRTGTNEQYF	TGTGCCAGCAGCCCTCGGACAGGCACGAACGAGCAGTACTTC
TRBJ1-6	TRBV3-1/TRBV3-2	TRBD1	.	CASNTGGRNSPLHF	TGTGCCAGCAACACAGGGGGACGTAATTCACCCCTCCACTTT
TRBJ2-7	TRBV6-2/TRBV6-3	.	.	CASSSPARDNSYEQYF	TGTGCCAGCAGTTCACCAGCTAGGGACAACTCCTACGAGCAGTACTTC
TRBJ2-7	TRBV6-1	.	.	CASSEARGYEQYF	TGTGCCAGCAGTGAAGCACGAGGGTACGAGCAGTACTTC
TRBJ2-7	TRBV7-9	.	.	CASSLRVDEQYF	TGTGCCAGCAGCTTACGGGTCGACGAGCAGTACTTC
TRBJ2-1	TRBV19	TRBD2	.	CASSSGGTYNEQFF	TGTGCCAGTTCCAGCGGGGGGACCTACAATGAGCAGTTCTTC
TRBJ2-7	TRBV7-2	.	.	CASSPEGGAPYEQYF	TGTGCCAGCAGCCCAGAGGGGGGGGCCCCCTACGAGCAGTACTTC
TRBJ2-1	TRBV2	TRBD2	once	CASSSLRGGNEQFF	TGTGCCAGCAGTTCTCTGCGGGGGGGGAATGAGCAGTTCTTC
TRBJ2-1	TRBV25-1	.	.	CASSNLGGAKGNEQFF	TGTGCCAGCAGTAACTTAGGGGGGGCGAAGGGGAATGAGCAGTTCTTC
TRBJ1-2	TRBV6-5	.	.	CASRDFFNYGYTF	TGTGCCAGCAGAGACTTCTTTAACTATGGCTACACCTTC